The present T cell receptor beta chain was sequenced within a study of T cells in localized non-small cell lung cancer. Study observations and caveats: Clonality of T cells reached its maximum in uninvolved adjacent lung, surpassing tumor. For the top 100 tumor clones, a median roughly 55 also appeared in adjacent lung.

The CDR3 sequence is 17 residues long. Trimming shortened V by 8 bases and J by 0 bases, and 22 bases separated the two germline ends. CDR1 ENHRY and CDR2 SYGVKD come from the germline V gene. Here immunoSEQ multiplex PCR was the method, and the copy in TCRdb shows in-frame clones only, minus some. The data show tens of thousands of clones, under 95% seen once. On this clone: Antigen specificity is unknown.

The sequencing here drew on peripheral blood, taken before any cancer treatment. The chain carries TRBV10-3 and TRBJ2-5; D is possibly TRBD2 (7 bases). This TCR was recovered from a female donor older than 55 with stage I lung adenocarcinoma. For the CDR3, the DNA is TGTGCCATCCTCAAGGGGGGGGGAAACCCCAACCAAGAGACCCAGTACTTC. The encoded protein is CAILKGGGNPNQETQYF.